This T cell receptor beta chain was captured by sequencing in a study of neoadjuvant nivolumab and ipilimumab in lung cancer. Trimming pared 2 bases from V and 4 bases from J, leaving 13 bases between. This CDR3 is built from 15 residues. The germline V gene has CDR1 SGHDT and CDR2 YYEEEE. Sequencing was performed with immunoSEQ multiplex PCR; in TCRdb, only in-frame clones are kept and a portion is missing. The sample gives roughly 4,000 clones, roughly 80% of which show up once; roughly 5.5% is in the top ten. This material consisted of normal lung tissue adjacent to the tumor, taken after neoadjuvant nivolumab, alone or with ipilimumab, at or shortly before surgery. The sequence was collected from an adult with non-small cell lung cancer. Some clones in this sample may be carry-over from other donors' samples. The J gene is TRBJ1-3, the V gene TRBV5-6; D remains ambiguous. The DNA of the CDR3 is TGTGCCAGCAGCTTAGGGAGGGCCCCAGGAAACACCATATATTTT. Protein sequence: CASSLGRAPGNTIYF.